The T cell receptor (beta chain) under discussion was sequenced for a study of T cells in Graves' hyperthyroidism and ophthalmopathy. Regions amplified from RNA transcripts were the TCR beta CDR3 regions. HTBI primers were the set used in a first-round RT-PCR of the TCR CDR3. TCRdb redid the calling of the multiplex PCR reads with MiXCR, one entry per CDR3 protein. Of around 300,000 distinct CDR3 sequences in the sample, about 20% were seen once. The CDR3 covers 16 residues. Losses at the gene ends were 2 bases for V and 10 bases for J; bases not matched to a gene: 11. Germline loops: CDR1 MDHEN, CDR2 SYDVKM. This clonotype was seen ten or more times. The antigen is unknown. Used for diagnoses were clinical symptoms, serum thyroxine and TRAb, thyroid ultrasound and orbital computed tomography. Study results and limitations: The majority of expanded thyroid clonotypes above 0.001 also appeared in blood. Median prediction lead before ophthalmopathy onset was 6.5 months with the model.

The sample was blood. The clonotype originates from a young man with Graves' ophthalmopathy. The chain uses TRBV28 and TRBJ2-1; 10 bases map to TRBD2. The CDR3 loop reads CASSLGGASGRREQFF. CDR3 nucleotides: TGTGCCAGCAGTTTAGGAGGGGCTAGCGGGAGACGGGAGCAGTTCTTC.